This T cell receptor beta chain originates from a study of shared clonotypes between healthy human individuals. Study outcomes and limitations: Only blood was sampled; tissue repertoires likely differ. Naive subsets typically showed greater estimated richness than memory subsets. Generation of non-shared clonotypes was less probable than generation of clonotypes shared by all four donors.

The V gene lost 3 bases and the J gene lost 1 base, with 9 bases spanning the gap. CDR3 length: 14 amino acids. The V gene's germline CDR1 is SEHNR and CDR2 FQNEAQ (reference sequence). Sequencing used immunoSEQ multiplex PCR; TCRdb keeps in-frame clones, though not all of them. Of approximately 2,300,000 clones detected, less than 95% appear once; the ten largest clones hold around 0.38%. A note on this clone: Its specificity is not known.

This clonotype was sampled from a young man in good health. Some clones in this sample may be carry-over from other donors' samples. The chain is built from TRBV7-9 and TRBJ1-1, with unresolved D. The sample was naive CD4+ T cells from PBMCs. Subset noted: CD45RA+ positively selected. CDR3 region: CASSFMLENTEAFF. CDR3 nucleotides: TGTGCCAGCAGCTTCATGTTGGAGAACACTGAAGCTTTCTTT.